This T cell receptor beta chain stems from a study of blood T cell repertoires in COVID-19. About the study: Sites in the United States, Italy and Spain provided acute and convalescent COVID-19 samples.

CDR1 is LNHDA and CDR2 is SQIVND in the germline V gene (reference sequence). Trimming at V came to 6 bases and at J to 4 bases, leaving 6 bases not matched to a gene. The CDR3 extends over 15 amino acids. Only in-frame clones appear in the TCRdb table, and some are missing; sequencing was by immunoSEQ multiplex PCR. The sample lists 310,000 or so clones, around 87% occurring once. Sequencing was performed on PBMCs or T cells enriched from blood (not recorded which). J is TRBJ2-1 and V is TRBV19; 10 bases are shared with TRBD1. This clonotype was sampled from a woman aged 18-29 years with acute COVID-19. The CDR3 is CASSIRDRGYNEQFF. CDR3 sequence (DNA): TGTGCCAGTAGCATACGGGACAGGGGATACAATGAGCAGTTCTTC.